These 13 T cell receptor beta chains originate from one sample sequenced in a study of cytomegalovirus exposure and HLA in healthy donors (TCRdb year 2017). Library preparation used the immunoSEQ multiplex PCR assay. A mixture of 60 forward primers for TCR Vbeta segments and 13 reverse primers for TCR Jbeta segments was used in the multiplex PCR. TCRdb took this table from immuneACCESS and kept in-frame rearrangements with V and J called. Such tables lack part of the clones; where checked against another copy, unresolved V genes explain under half of the gap, and the rest is unexplained. The sample records 100,000 to 120,000 clones, approximately 80% of which are singletons. The top ten clonotypes cover roughly 1.2% of the sample. The sequencing sample was made of PBMCs. These receptors came from a man younger than 40 in good health and CMV-seronegative.

This CDR3 reads CASSHRDATYEQYF. The CDR3 region has the DNA TGTGCCAGCAGCCACAGGGATGCTACCTACGAGCAGTACTTC. The chain joins TRBV7-9 to TRBJ2-7, with D possibly TRBD1 on 6 matching bases. Germline V gene sequence: CDR1 SEHNR, CDR2 FQNEAQ (reference sequence). V shed 5 bases and J shed 2 bases, with 13 bases lying between them. This CDR3 spans 14 amino acids.

The CDR3 spells CASNPGTGADLRYGYTF. For the CDR3, the DNA is TGCGCCAGCAATCCCGGGACAGGGGCTGACCTCCGCTATGGCTACACCTTC. The chain uses TRBV5-1 and TRBJ1-2; TRBD1 agrees at 10 bases. Germline trimming cut 6 bases from V and 4 bases from J; bases unmatched to any gene: 15. This CDR3 is built from 17 residues. Germline CDR1 reads SGHRS; CDR2 reads YFSETQ.

The chain has TRBV11-2 and TRBJ2-5, with TRBD2 matching 12 bases. Germline CDR1 SGHAT, CDR2 FQNNGV. The CDR3 is 18 amino acids. V lost 1 base and J lost 5; bases outside the gene matches: 11. The CDR3 DNA reads as TGTGCCAGCAGCTTAGGTGGACTAGCGGGGAATATGGGGGAGACCCAGTACTTC. Its protein is CASSLGGLAGNMGETQYF.

The chain has TRBV4-3 and TRBJ1-5; a possible D gene is TRBD1 (6 bases). CDR3 length: 15 residues. Trimming cost V 0 bases and J 7 bases, with 13 bases left between them. Germline V gene data show CDR1 as LGHNA and CDR2 as YSLEER. The CDR3 region is CASSQDRQGNQPQHF. For the CDR3, the DNA is TGCGCCAGCAGCCAAGACCGGCAGGGGAACCAGCCCCAGCATTTT.

The chain uses TRBV6-1 and TRBJ2-7; D is possibly TRBD1 (6 bases). The CDR3 runs to 13 residues. The V end lost 7 bases, the J end lost 4 bases, and 14 bases lay between the germline ends. Per the germline V gene, CDR1 is MNHNS and CDR2 is SASEGT. In nucleotides, the CDR3 is TGTGCCAGCATCGACGGGACATCATACGAGCAGTACTTC. Translation gives CASIDGTSYEQYF.

CDR3: CASSFTRLRGDYEQYF. The CDR3 DNA reads TGTGCCAGCAGCTTCACGCGCCTGCGTGGGGACTACGAGCAGTACTTC. The chain couples TRBV5-6 to TRBJ2-5, with D hard to call. The DNA end is more similar to TRBJ2-7, so the J call may be wrong. CDR3 length: 16 amino acids. Germline V gene sequence: CDR1 SGHDT, CDR2 YYEEEE.

The count of this clone is one. This rearrangement joins TRBV19 to TRBJ1-5; 7 nucleotides agree with TRBD1. CDR3 length: 16 amino acids. J lost 0 bases, V lost 4 bases, and 6 bases had no gene match. Germline-derived CDR1 and CDR2 are LNHDA and SQIVND (reference sequence). CDR3 sequence: CASSTPGQFSNQPQHF. CDR3 in DNA: TGTGCCAGTAGTACCCCGGGACAGTTTAGCAATCAGCCCCAGCATTTT.

This clone was detected only once. J is TRBJ2-1 and V is TRBV4-1; tentative D call: TRBD2 (6 bases). V lost 4 bases, J lost 4 bases, and 14 bases lay in between. The germline gives CDR1 MGHRA, CDR2 YSYEKL. The CDR3 consists of 15 residues. The CDR3 nucleotides are TGCGCCAGCAGCCTGTCCCCGGAGGGATACAATGAGCAGTTCTTC. Amino acid sequence: CASSLSPEGYNEQFF.

This clone was observed once. The chain recombines TRBV5-1 with TRBJ2-3; TRBD2 matches 7 bases. V dropped 2 bases and J dropped 5; count of bases not matched to a gene: 5. The CDR3 covers 14 residues. From germline, CDR1 is SGHRS and CDR2 YFSETQ. The CDR3, as DNA: TGCGCCAGCAGCTTAGGCGGGAGTGAAGATACGCAGTATTTT. Translating it yields CASSLGGSEDTQYF.

This sequence joins TRBV5-6 and TRBJ2-1; D is unclear. The germline V gene encodes CDR1 SGHDT and CDR2 YYEEEE. This CDR3 region has 14 residues. Trimming removed 0 bases from V and 3 bases from J, with 7 bases in between. CDR3 DNA: TGTGCCAGCAGCTTGGGGCAATACTACAATGAGCAGTTCTTC. This encodes CASSLGQYYNEQFF.

The sample holds a few counts of this clone. The chain has TRBV6-6 and TRBJ2-3; perhaps TRBD2 as D (6 bases). Trimming shortened V by 6 bases and J by 12 bases, and 16 bases separated the two germline ends. The CDR3 contains 12 residues. The germline CDR1 and CDR2 sequences are MNHNY and SVGAGI (reference sequence). The CDR3 DNA is TGTGCCAGCAGCCTGGGGACTTCCGCACAGTATTTT. Translation gives CASSLGTSAQYF.

The J gene is TRBJ2-4, the V gene TRBV14, with TRBD2 matching 13 bases. Unmatched junction bases numbered 14, after V lost 4 bases and J lost 2 bases. Germline V gives CDR1 SGHDN, CDR2 FVKESK. The CDR3 is 20 amino acids. In DNA, the CDR3 is TGTGCCAGCAGCCCCTCGACTAGCGGGAGGCGGGGGGGGCCCAAAAACATTCAGTACTTC. It is translated as CASSPSTSGRRGGPKNIQYF.

This clone was seen a single time. This chain connects TRBV5-8 to TRBJ2-3; 14 bases map to TRBD2. The length of the CDR3 is 16 residues. With V trimmed by 5 bases and J by 3 bases, 5 bases remained unmatched. CDR1 is SGHTS and CDR2 is YDEGEE in the germline V gene. The CDR3 spells CASRPTSGRGTDTQYF. The CDR3 DNA reads as TGTGCCAGCAGACCGACTAGCGGGAGGGGTACAGATACGCAGTATTTT.